This is a list of T cell receptor beta chains from one sample in a study of blood T cell repertoires in COVID-19. The repertoire was sequenced with immunoSEQ multiplex PCR; TCRdb's copy has only in-frame clones and lacks some. The repertoire includes over 80,000 clones, about 87% of them detected once, and 20% sits in the top ten. The sample comprised peripheral blood. Receptors were obtained from a human donor in a cohort sampled during active COVID-19. Each CDR3 is given without its conserved first and last residue.

J,V,length,CDR3
TRBJ1-3,TRBV5-4,15,ASSLMTGLTPGNTIY
TRBJ1-2,TRBV7-9,14,ASSSPGQGVRNGYT
TRBJ1-4,TRBV19,13,ASSFGTATNEKLF
TRBJ2-1,TRBV7-9,12,ASSLEPSADEQF
TRBJ2-6,TRBV19,14,ASSLPQGAGANVLT
TRBJ1-5,TRBV7-9,12,ASSLGEPRQPQH
TRBJ2-7,TRBV4-1,13,ASSRDSREGYEQY
TRBJ1-5,TRBV28,14,ASRTPGAFSNQPQH
TRBJ2-1,TRBV5-4,14,ASSRPGLAANNEQF
TRBJ1-1,TRBV2,12,ASSKGESNTEAF
TRBJ2-6,TRBV3-1/TRBV3-2,12,ASSQVSGANVLT
TRBJ2-5,TRBV5-6,14,ASSLVVRELKETQY
TRBJ1-3,TRBV6-5,12,ASTGTASGNTIY
TRBJ2-5,TRBV7-9,13,ASSLATGLTETQY
TRBJ1-2,TRBV11-3,16,ASSQRQDDSPYLGGYT
TRBJ2-1,TRBV29-1,11,SARENEFNEQF